This entry lists 20 T cell receptor beta chains sequenced from one sample in a study of human T cells and chemical hapten exposure. Time point in this sample: patch test 1, 2 weeks after DPC sensitization. Treatment: therapeutic diphenylcyclopropenone sensitization with weekly scalp DPC. TCRdb re-derived calls from the RACE reads in MiXCR, one entry per CDR3 protein. This table holds some 400,000 distinct CDR3 sequences, 4.8% found once. The specimen was whole blood, collected in connection with sensitization to the hapten diphenylcyclopropenone (DPC). These receptors were taken from a woman aged 45-60 years with alopecia areata. Some clones in this sample may be carry-over from other donors' samples.

In its sample, this clonotype was seen many times. J is TRBJ1-2 and V is TRBV7-2; D gene ambiguous. V was pared by 5 bases and J by 0 bases, with 10 bases between. This CDR3 is 14 amino acids long. The germline V gene encodes CDR1 SGHTA and CDR2 FQGNSA. The CDR3 sequence is CASSPKGANYGYTF. For the CDR3, the DNA is TGTGCCAGCAGCCCCAAGGGCGCTAACTATGGCTACACCTTC.

This clonotype was seen repeatedly, ten times or more. The rearrangement links TRBV6-4 to TRBJ2-1; TRBD1 matches 9 bases. Germline loops: CDR1 MRHNA, CDR2 SNTAGT. This CDR3 region has 15 residues. The junction had 4 bases not matched to a gene; V was cut back by 4 bases and J by 3 bases. The CDR3 sequence: CASSAGQGNYNEQFF. In DNA, the CDR3 is TGTGCCAGCAGTGCTGGACAGGGGAACTACAATGAGCAGTTCTTC.

This clonotype was observed a few times. The V gene is TRBV4-1, the J gene TRBJ2-7; tentatively, D is TRBD1 or TRBD2 (7 bases each). V shed 3 bases and J shed 6 bases, with 33 bases lying between them. The CDR3 has 20 amino acids. Germline-derived CDR1 and CDR2 are MGHRA and YSYEKL. CDR3 in DNA: TGCGCCAGCAGCCACAAGATCCAGGGGGAGCGGGGAAAGGACCTCCGCGAGCAGTACTTC. It encodes CASSHKIQGERGKDLREQYF.

This clonotype was recorded at least ten times. The chain recombines TRBV12-3 or TRBV12-4 with TRBJ2-3, with a weak D call TRBD1 (6 bases). Trimming cost V 5 bases and J 5 bases, with 11 bases left between them. The length of the CDR3 is 13 residues. The CDR3 DNA sequence: TGTGCCAGCAGTATTTCAGGGGTAGATACGCAGTATTTT. This translates into CASSISGVDTQYF.

This clonotype was counted only a few times. This chain joins TRBV5-1 and TRBJ2-1, with 9 bases lining up with TRBD1. CDR1 SGHRS and CDR2 YFSETQ come from the germline V gene. This CDR3 contains 16 residues. The J segment lost 4 bases and the V segment lost 3 bases, leaving 8 bases of the junction unmatched. The CDR3, as DNA: TGCGCCAGCAGCTATATCGGACAGGGGTTATACAATGAGCAGTTCTTC. Its protein product is CASSYIGQGLYNEQFF.

In this sample, this clonotype turned up a few times. The chain carries TRBV27 and TRBJ2-7; 11 nucleotides match TRBD2. There are 15 residues in the CDR3. Germline V lookup: CDR1 MNHEY, CDR2 SMNVEV (reference sequence). The J segment lost 1 base and the V segment lost 5 bases, leaving 4 bases of the junction unmatched. The CDR3 coding sequence is TGTGCCAGCAGTACGCCTAGCGGGAGGTCCTACGAGCAGTACTTC. Encoded protein: CASSTPSGRSYEQYF.

This clonotype was counted ten times or more. CDR3 region: CASSPGTSGADTQYF. Here the CDR3 DNA reads TGTGCCAGCAGTCCTGGGACTAGCGGAGCAGATACGCAGTATTTT. The J gene is TRBJ2-3, the V gene TRBV7-8, with 11 bases identical to TRBD2. CDR1 SGHVS and CDR2 FQNEAQ come from the germline V gene. V dropped 6 bases and J dropped 4; count of bases not matched to a gene: 6. The CDR3 has 15 residues.

This clonotype was observed many times. The chain has TRBV5-1 and TRBJ1-1; 8 bases match TRBD1. This CDR3 region has 15 residues. The V and J ends lost 4 bases and 0 bases, in that order; junction bases with no gene match: 5. The germline CDR1 and CDR2 sequences are SGHRS and YFSETQ. The CDR3 region is CASSPQGVMNTEAFF. Here the CDR3 DNA reads TGCGCCAGCAGCCCACAGGGGGTTATGAACACTGAAGCTTTCTTT.

This clonotype was detected many times. This chain links TRBV4-2 with TRBJ2-1; TRBD2 agrees at 9 bases. V lost 0 bases, J lost 11 bases, and 5 bases stayed unmatched. The germline CDR1 and CDR2 sequences are LGHNA and YNFKEQ. The CDR3 is made up of 14 amino acids. CDR3 amino acids: CASSQDLAGVKQFF. CDR3 DNA sequence: TGTGCCAGCAGCCAAGATTTAGCGGGGGTAAAGCAGTTCTTC.

This clonotype came up a few times. The J gene is TRBJ2-1, the V gene TRBV28, with D possibly TRBD2 on 6 matching bases. V dropped 7 bases and J dropped 3 bases, with 13 bases sitting between them. The CDR3 spans 14 residues. The germline gives CDR1 MDHEN, CDR2 SYDVKM. The CDR3 here is CASTRDSFYNEQFF. The CDR3 coding sequence is TGTGCCAGCACTCGGGACTCGTTCTACAATGAGCAGTTCTTC. The variable domain in full, completed from reference TRBV28 and TRBJ2-1, reads DVKVTQSSRYLVKRTGEKVFLECVQDMDHENMFWYRQDPGLGLRLIYFSYDVKMKEKGDIPEGYSVSREKKERFSLILESASTNQTSMYLCASTRDSFYNEQFFGPGTRLTVL.

V gene TRBV27 combines with J gene TRBJ1-3, with D tentatively TRBD1 (6 bases). CDR1 is MNHEY, CDR2 SMNVEV, per germline (reference sequence). The CDR3 extends over 16 amino acids. V lost 5 bases to trimming and J lost 4 bases, with 18 bases between them. The CDR3 coding sequence is TGTGCCAGCAGTAAGCCCCAGCGGGGGCCGGGAAACACCATATATTTT. This translates into CASSKPQRGPGNTIYF.

This clonotype showed up many times. The chain joins TRBV5-1 to TRBJ1-2; 7 bases are a match to TRBD1. The trim removed 4 bases at V and 5 bases at J, leaving 2 bases unmatched. This CDR3 is built from 12 residues. From germline, CDR1 is SGHRS and CDR2 YFSETQ. CDR3 loop: CASSPGQYGYTF. The CDR3 DNA sequence: TGCGCCAGCAGCCCGGGACAGTATGGCTACACCTTC.

This clonotype was seen only a few times. The chain carries TRBV28 and TRBJ2-7, with D possibly being TRBD2 (7 bases). This CDR3 comprises 16 residues. Germline V gene sequence: CDR1 MDHEN, CDR2 SYDVKM. V was cut by 5 bases and J by 0 bases, with 17 bases left in between. The CDR3 loop is CASSPRGADSSYEQYF. The CDR3 nucleotides read TGTGCCAGCAGTCCTCGGGGGGCCGATAGCTCCTACGAGCAGTACTTC. The full variable domain, its missing parts supplied by reference TRBV28 and TRBJ2-7, is DVKVTQSSRYLVKRTGEKVFLECVQDMDHENMFWYRQDPGLGLRLIYFSYDVKMKEKGDIPEGYSVSREKKERFSLILESASTNQTSMYLCASSPRGADSSYEQYFGPGTRLTVT.

The chain recombines TRBV5-1 with TRBJ1-1; TRBD1 matches 7 bases. CDR1 is SGHRS and CDR2 is YFSETQ in the germline V gene. The CDR3 is made up of 14 amino acids. Trimming removed 4 bases from V and 9 bases from J; junction bases left unmatched: 12. The CDR3 spells CASSTGTDPLKAFF. Written as DNA, the CDR3 is TGCGCCAGCAGCACGGGGACAGACCCACTGAAAGCTTTCTTT.

This clonotype was seen at least ten times. This chain connects TRBV2 to TRBJ1-6; TRBD1 matches at 11 bases. The V gene end was trimmed by 7 bases and the J gene end by 6 bases; junction bases not matched to a gene: 5. Germline V gives CDR1 SNHLY, CDR2 FYNNEI. The CDR3 extends over 15 amino acids. The CDR3 nucleotides are TGTGCCAGCATCGCGGACAGGGGGCCTAATTCACCCCTCCACTTT. Protein product: CASIADRGPNSPLHF. Variable domain in full (rest from reference TRBV2 and TRBJ1-6): EPEVTQTPSHQVTQMGQEVILRCVPISNHLYFYWYRQILGQKVEFLVSFYNNEISEKSEIFDDQFSVERPDGSNFTLKIRSTKLEDSAMYFCASIADRGPNSPLHFGNGTRLTVT.

The chain uses TRBV3-1 and TRBJ2-2; 7 positions match TRBD2. This CDR3 contains 18 residues. V gave up 1 base and J gave up 0 bases; unmatched junction bases: 8. CDR1 and CDR2 from the germline V gene are LGHDT and YNNKEL (reference sequence). The CDR3 sequence is CASSQVRSGGSNTGELFF. The CDR3 DNA sequence: TGTGCCAGCAGCCAAGTTCGTTCGGGGGGTTCGAACACCGGGGAGCTGTTTTTT.

The CDR3 DNA reads as TGTGCCAGCAGTGTCCCAACAGGGGGCGGGAACACCGGGGAGCTGTTTTTT. Protein: CASSVPTGGGNTGELFF. This chain links TRBV28 with TRBJ2-2; 9 bases line up with TRBD1. This CDR3 spans 17 amino acids. With V trimmed by 5 bases and J by 1 base, 8 bases remained unmatched. Germline V CDR1 and CDR2: MDHEN, SYDVKM.

The sample holds many counts of this clonotype. The chain carries TRBV7-9 and TRBJ1-1; D not resolved. The CDR3 has 13 amino acids. Between the trimmed V and J ends, which lost 8 bases and 1 base, there was a span of 11 bases. Germline CDR1 reads SEHNR; CDR2 reads FQNEAQ (reference sequence). The CDR3 sequence: CASEQFQNTEAFF. The CDR3 bases are TGTGCCAGCGAACAGTTCCAGAACACTGAAGCTTTCTTT.

This clonotype was picked up many times. The chain carries TRBV12-3 or TRBV12-4 and TRBJ1-5; D possibly corresponds to TRBD1 (5 bases). CDR3 length: 14 residues. Trimming stripped 3 bases from V and 5 bases from J, with 11 bases between. Here the CDR3 DNA reads TGTGCCAGCAGTTTTTCGGGGGTTGATCAGCCCCAGCATTTT. Its translation: CASSFSGVDQPQHF.

The V and J genes are TRBV28 and TRBJ2-6, with TRBD1 matching over 7 bases. The length of the CDR3 is 17 residues. Germline V lookup: CDR1 MDHEN, CDR2 SYDVKM. The junction had 9 bases not matched to a gene; V was cut back by 5 bases and J by 2 bases. The CDR3, as DNA: TGTGCCAGCAGTCTCAACCTAGACAGGGCTGGGGCCAACGTCCTGACTTTC. This encodes CASSLNLDRAGANVLTF.